These T cell receptor beta chains were read from a single sample in a study of glioma-infiltrating T cells after dendritic cell vaccination. The protocol was immunoSEQ multiplex PCR, while the TCRdb copy is restricted to in-frame clones and leaves out a portion. The profile shows more than 55,000 clones, approximately 87% of them singletons. Sequenced here: blood, sampled after dendritic cell vaccination. Every receptor here comes from a human donor with glioblastoma. Both conserved end residues are part of each CDR3. D genes are given only for firm matches. Clone size is not always given. Where it is, it says once, few, many or a class for expanded clones.

size,D,V,J,DNA,CDR3
-,-,TRBV30,TRBJ1-2,TGTGCCTGGAGCGCAGCGCGGGACTATGGCTACACCTTC,CAWSAARDYGYTF
-,-,TRBV4-1,TRBJ2-2,TGCGCCAGCAGCCACCCGCTGAAGCGCACCGGGGAGCTGTTTTTT,CASSHPLKRTGELFF
-,TRBD1,TRBV7-2,TRBJ2-1,TGTGCCAGCAGCCTCCGGGACAGGGGGCTCGATGAGCAGTTCTTC,CASSLRDRGLDEQFF
-,-,TRBV19,TRBJ1-4,TGTGCCAGTAGTTCCGGACATTACGGTGAAAAACTGTTTTTT,CASSSGHYGEKLFF
-,TRBD1,TRBV29-1,TRBJ1-2,TGCAGCGTCTCCCCGGGACAGGGGTTACAAGGCTACACCTTC,CSVSPGQGLQGYTF
few,-,TRBV11-2,TRBJ1-2,TGTGCCAGCAGCTTAGCTGACTATGGCTACACCTTC,CASSLADYGYTF
-,-,TRBV2,TRBJ1-6,TGTGCCAGCAGTACCGCGGGGGGTGCTGATTCACCCCTCCACTTT,CASSTAGGADSPLHF
-,-,TRBV7-3,TRBJ2-6,TGTGCCAGCAGTCTCACGAAGCCTGGGGCCAACGTCCTGACTTTC,CASSLTKPGANVLTF
once,TRBD2,TRBV30,TRBJ2-5,TGTGCCTGGCTCCCGACTAGCGGGGGGGAAGAGACCCAGTACTTC,CAWLPTSGGEETQYF
-,-,TRBV6-4,TRBJ2-1,TGTGCCAGCAGCCGGGGGACCTACAATGAGCAGTTCTTC,CASSRGTYNEQFF
-,-,TRBV9,TRBJ2-3,TGTGCCAGCAGCGTCCTTAGTGGGGGCAACACAGATACGCAGTATTTT,CASSVLSGGNTDTQYF
-,-,TRBV6-1,TRBJ2-2,TGTGCCACTTCCCGAGGGGGTCCCAACACCGGGGAGCTGTTTTTT,CATSRGGPNTGELFF
-,-,TRBV7-8,TRBJ1-2,TGTGCCAGCAGCTTAGGGTCTTATGGCGGCTACACCTTC,CASSLGSYGGYTF
few,-,TRBV11-1,TRBJ2-5,TGTGCCAGCAGCTTATGGGGGACTCCCCGGGAGACCCAGTACTTC,CASSLWGTPRETQYF
-,-,TRBV4-3,TRBJ1-2,TGCGCCAGCAGCCAGGTGGGGAGAGGCTACACCTTC,CASSQVGRGYTF
-,TRBD1,TRBV19,TRBJ1-3,TGTGCCAGCCGGGACAGATGGACTGGAAACACCATATATTTT,CASRDRWTGNTIYF
-,TRBD1,TRBV11-3,TRBJ2-7,TGTGCCAGCACCAAGCGACAGGGGCTGGGGGAGCAGTACTTC,CASTKRQGLGEQYF
-,TRBD2,TRBV27,TRBJ2-3,TGTGCCAGCAGTCCTGGTGAGCGGGGGACCGGCCTCACGCAGTATTTT,CASSPGERGTGLTQYF
-,TRBD1,TRBV19,TRBJ2-5,TGTGCCAGTAGGGGACAGGGGGGGGAGACCCAGTACTTC,CASRGQGGETQYF
-,-,TRBV25-1,TRBJ2-6,TGTGCCAGCAGTTGGGGGGGGACAACCGGGGCCAACGTCCTGACTTTC,CASSWGGTTGANVLTF
-,TRBD1,TRBV5-1,TRBJ2-7,TGCGCCAGCAGCGTAACCGGGACAGCCTACGAGCAGTACTTC,CASSVTGTAYEQYF
-,TRBD1,TRBV7-6,TRBJ2-3,TGTGCCAGCAGCTTTACCGGGACAGGGAGCACAGATACGCAGTATTTT,CASSFTGTGSTDTQYF
-,-,TRBV6-4,TRBJ1-5,TGTGCCAGCAGTCTAAATCAGCCCCAGCATTTT,CASSLNQPQHF
few,-,TRBV5-6,TRBJ1-1,TGTGCCAGCTTACCGGTCAGGGCTCGGGACACTGAAGCTTTCTTT,CASLPVRARDTEAFF
-,-,TRBV11-1,TRBJ2-1,TGTGCCAGCAGCTTAGTCGAGCGGAGAGAGCAGTTCTTC,CASSLVERREQFF
-,-,TRBV19,TRBJ1-4,TGTGCCAGTAGTATAGAGGTGGAGGCTGAAAAACTGTTTTTT,CASSIEVEAEKLFF
-,-,TRBV25-1,TRBJ1-1,TGTGCCAGCAGTGAGGGGTTCGGGGTCGGCACTGAAGCTTTCTTT,CASSEGFGVGTEAFF
few,-,TRBV7-5,TRBJ2-1,TGTGCCAGCAGCTTATTCCCGGACAGGTGGGACAATGAGCAGTTCTTC,CASSLFPDRWDNEQFF
once,-,TRBV27,TRBJ2-6,TGTGCCAGCAGCGGACAGAATGTTACAGGGGCCAACGTCCTGACTTTC,CASSGQNVTGANVLTF
once,-,TRBV27,TRBJ2-7,TGTGCCAGCAAGCCCCTCGGGGTCTACGAGCAGTACTTC,CASKPLGVYEQYF
-,TRBD2,TRBV5-1,TRBJ2-2,TGCGCCAGCAGCACCCTCGGACTAGCGGGTGATACCGGGGAGCTGTTTTTT,CASSTLGLAGDTGELFF
-,TRBD1,TRBV7-9,TRBJ2-3,TGTGCCAGCAGCTTAGTTTCGGGACAGGCAGGGGTGGCAGATACGCAGTATTTT,CASSLVSGQAGVADTQYF
-,TRBD1,TRBV4-2,TRBJ1-2,TGTGCCAGCAGCGATACAGGGGGCAACTATGGCTACACCTTC,CASSDTGGNYGYTF
-,-,TRBV2,TRBJ1-2,TGTGCCAGCGCTCCAGCGGGGGCAGGGGAGGGCTATGGCTACACCTTC,CASAPAGAGEGYGYTF
once,TRBD1,TRBV6-5,TRBJ1-6,TGTGCCAGCAGTACAGGGGGCGTTTCACCCCTCCACTTT,CASSTGGVSPLHF
-,TRBD1,TRBV11-3,TRBJ1-2,TGTGCCAGCAGCTTAGCACGAAGACAGGGGGCAAACTATGGCTACACCTTC,CASSLARRQGANYGYTF
-,TRBD2,TRBV7-2,TRBJ2-1,TGTGCCAGCAGCTTAGCGCGTACTAGCGGATATTTCTTC,CASSLARTSGYFF
-,TRBD1,TRBV7-8,TRBJ1-5,TGTGCCAGCAGCTTAGCGTCAGGGGGCTCCTCCAATCAGCCCCAGCATTTT,CASSLASGGSSNQPQHF
-,TRBD1,TRBV5-8,TRBJ2-7,TGTGCCAGCAGCTGGGACAGCGGCTACGAGCAGTACTTC,CASSWDSGYEQYF
-,-,TRBV7-2,TRBJ1-6,TGTGCCAGCAGCTTAGTGAGTGGTTCACCCCTCCACTTT,CASSLVSGSPLHF
-,TRBD1,TRBV7-2,TRBJ1-2,TGTGCCAGCAGCTTAGGACCGGACAGGGGAGATGGCTACACCTTC,CASSLGPDRGDGYTF